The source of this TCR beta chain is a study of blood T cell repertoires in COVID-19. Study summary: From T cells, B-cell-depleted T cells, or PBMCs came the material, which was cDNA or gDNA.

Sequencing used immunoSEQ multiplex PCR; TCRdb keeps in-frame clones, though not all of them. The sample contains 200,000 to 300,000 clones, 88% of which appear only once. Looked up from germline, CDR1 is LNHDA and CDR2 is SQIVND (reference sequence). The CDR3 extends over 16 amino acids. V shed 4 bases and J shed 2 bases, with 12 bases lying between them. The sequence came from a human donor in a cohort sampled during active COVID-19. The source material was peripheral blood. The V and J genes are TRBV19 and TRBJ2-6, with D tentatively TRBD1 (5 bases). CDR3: CASSSRAVTGANVLTF. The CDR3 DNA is TGTGCCAGTAGTAGCAGGGCTGTGACTGGGGCCAACGTCCTGACTTTC.